These 30 T cell receptor beta chains came from one sample sequenced in a study of blood T cell repertoires in COVID-19. Profiling relied on immunoSEQ multiplex PCR, and the TCRdb table lists in-frame clones only, not all of them. The sample has more than 250,000 clones, about nine tenths seen once. The source material was PBMCs or T cells enriched from blood (not recorded which). Receptors were obtained from a young woman who had recovered from COVID-19.

This chain links TRBV30 with TRBJ2-1; no clear D gene. Germline V gives CDR1 GTSNPN, CDR2 SVGIG (reference sequence). The CDR3 has 12 amino acids. The V and J ends lost 0 bases and 6 bases respectively, with 6 bases between them. The CDR3 bases are TGTGCCTGGAGTGTTAGTTTCAATGAGCAGTTCTTC. Translated: CAWSVSFNEQFF.

This clone has more than one count but fewer than ten. This chain links TRBV21-1 with TRBJ2-7; the table gives TRBD2 as D, unverified against the DNA. TRBV21-1 is a documented pseudogene. The CDR3 contains 14 residues. CDR3 sequence reads: CASSKGSSEHEQYF. The CDR3 DNA reads TGTGCCAGCAGCAAAGGTAGTAGTGAGCACGAGCAGTACTTC.

CDR3 coding DNA: TGTGCCAGCAGTGAAGCCGGGGGGTTTAGCAATCAGCCCCAGCATTTT. This sequence encodes CASSEAGGFSNQPQHF. The J gene is TRBJ1-5, the V gene TRBV2, with D tentatively TRBD1 (5 bases). Trimming pared 0 bases from V and 0 bases from J, leaving 9 bases between. The germline CDR1 and CDR2 sequences are SNHLY and FYNNEI. The CDR3 runs to 16 residues.

V usage is TRBV10-2 and J usage is TRBJ1-2; D gene ambiguous. V was shortened by 2 bases and J by 5 bases, with 6 bases between the two germline ends. CDR1 WSHSY and CDR2 SAAADI come from the germline V gene. The CDR3 runs to 12 residues. CDR3 sequence: CASSEQEYGYTF. As DNA, the CDR3 is TGCGCCAGCAGTGAGCAGGAATATGGCTACACCTTC.

V usage is TRBV6-5 and J usage is TRBJ1-4, with 9 bases identical to TRBD1. The J segment lost 5 bases and the V segment lost 3 bases, leaving 7 bases of the junction unmatched. Germline lookup yields CDR1 MNHEY and CDR2 SVGAGI. The CDR3 totals 16 residues. CDR3 residues: CASSYDSGTGNEKLFF. CDR3 nucleotides: TGTGCCAGCAGTTATGACTCCGGGACAGGGAATGAAAAACTGTTTTTT.

The genes are TRBV12-5 and TRBJ1-5; 7 bases align to TRBD1. Trimming removed 6 bases from V and 1 base from J; junction bases left unmatched: 6. The CDR3 has 15 residues. Germline assignment: CDR1 LGHNT and CDR2 FRNRAP. This CDR3 is CASGWTGGSNQPQHF. In DNA form, the CDR3 reads TGTGCTAGTGGCTGGACAGGCGGAAGCAATCAGCCCCAGCATTTT.

The table lists this clone with a count of one. This chain uses TRBV7-9 with TRBJ1-2, with D unresolved. The V and J ends lost 3 bases and 7 bases respectively, with 12 bases between them. The length of the CDR3 is 13 residues. Germline CDR1 SEHNR, CDR2 FQNEAQ (reference sequence). DNA for the CDR3: TGTGCCAGCAGCTTGGAGGGAACTAGTGGCTACACCTTC. This sequence encodes CASSLEGTSGYTF. Together with reference TRBV7-9 and TRBJ1-2, the CDR3 gives the full variable domain: DTGVSQNPRHKITKRGQNVTFRCDPISEHNRLYWYRQTLGQGPEFLTYFQNEAQLEKSRLLSDRFSAERPKGSFSTLEIQRTEQGDSAMYLCASSLEGTSGYTFGSGTRLTVV.

The V call is TRBV29-1, the J call TRBJ1-2, with TRBD1 as a possible D gene (6 bases). CDR1 is SQVTM and CDR2 is ANQGSEA in the germline V gene. Trimming stripped 0 bases from V and 0 bases from J, with 11 bases between. The CDR3 totals 15 residues. As DNA, the CDR3 is TGCAGCGTTGAAGATCATACAGGGCCTAACTATGGCTACACCTTC. Protein: CSVEDHTGPNYGYTF.

As for this clone: A junction end diverges from the germline sequence, so it may reflect a read error. CDR3 coding DNA: TGTGCCAGCAGCTTAGATCTGAGCTCGCCGCATTTT. Translation gives CASSLDLSSPHF. The rearrangement links TRBV11-2 to TRBJ1-1; D unclear. From germline, CDR1 is SGHAT and CDR2 FQNNGV. The CDR3 is made up of 12 amino acids. Complete variable domain (other parts from reference TRBV11-2 and TRBJ1-1): EAGVAQSPRYKIIEKRQSVAFWCNPISGHATLYWYQQILGQGPKLLIQFQNNGVVDDSQLPKDRFSAERLKGVDSTLKIQPAKLEDSAVYLCASSLDLSSPHFGQGTRLTVV.

The chain links TRBV6-5 to TRBJ2-7, with a possible D match to TRBD1 (6 bases). CDR3 size: 13 residues. Trimming took 4 bases from V and 3 from J, leaving 10 bases between them. Per germline, CDR1 MNHEY and CDR2 SVGAGI. The CDR3 region is CASSFSQGYEQYF. The CDR3, as DNA: TGTGCCAGCAGTTTTTCACAGGGCTACGAGCAGTACTTC.

This clone was counted between two and nine times. V gene TRBV7-8 combines with J gene TRBJ1-6; D remains ambiguous. V lost 8 bases to trimming and J lost 6 bases, with 14 bases between them. Germline values: CDR1 SGHVS, CDR2 FQNEAQ. CDR3 length equals 14 residues. CDR3 in DNA: TGTGCCAGCGGTAGCCCTATCGGTAATTCACCCCTCCACTTT. Its translation is CASGSPIGNSPLHF.

This chain links TRBV30 with TRBJ2-7; 9 nucleotides line up with TRBD2. J was trimmed by 3 bases and V by 2 bases; bases with no gene match: 5. The CDR3 loop spans 14 amino acids. The germline V gene has CDR1 GTSNPN and CDR2 SVGIG (reference sequence). CDR3 residues: CAWSFAGGLYEQYF. The CDR3 region has the DNA TGTGCCTGGAGTTTCGCGGGGGGGCTCTACGAGCAGTACTTC.

This chain joins TRBV2 and TRBJ2-3, with 8 positions matching TRBD1. The trim removed 4 bases at V and 5 bases at J, leaving 8 bases unmatched. This CDR3 has 15 residues. The germline V gene encodes CDR1 SNHLY and CDR2 FYNNEI. The CDR3 is CASSAPGQGEDTQYF. CDR3 coding DNA: TGTGCCAGCAGTGCTCCAGGACAGGGAGAAGATACGCAGTATTTT. Together with reference TRBV2 and TRBJ2-3, the CDR3 gives the full variable domain: EPEVTQTPSHQVTQMGQEVILRCVPISNHLYFYWYRQILGQKVEFLVSFYNNEISEKSEIFDDQFSVERPDGSNFTLKIRSTKLEDSAMYFCASSAPGQGEDTQYFGPGTRLTVL.

This clone was recorded once. Here the CDR3 reads CASSSYRERDEQYF. CDR3 nucleotides: TGTGCCAGCAGCTCCTACAGGGAGAGGGATGAGCAGTACTTC. The chain is built from TRBV7-2 and TRBJ2-7; tentatively, D is TRBD1 (6 bases). The V and J ends lost 4 bases and 7 bases respectively, with 17 bases between them. The CDR3 covers 14 residues. Germline CDR1 is SGHTA and CDR2 is FQGNSA.

This chain links TRBV24-1 with TRBJ2-1; a weak D match, TRBD2 (5 bases). Between the trimmed V and J ends, which lost 3 bases and 10 bases, there was a span of 12 bases. The CDR3 totals 13 residues. Germline values: CDR1 KGHDR, CDR2 SFDVKD. The CDR3 loop is CATSDHYGNEQFF. Written as DNA, the CDR3 is TGTGCCACCAGTGATCACTACGGGAACGAGCAGTTCTTC.

Of note for this clone: This sample also contains other DNA sequences that code for the same CDR3. The chain carries TRBV18 and TRBJ1-5; D is undetermined. The CDR3 is 13 amino acids. Germline loops: CDR1 KGHSH, CDR2 LQKENI. Trimming stripped 2 bases from V and 5 bases from J, with 7 bases between. CDR3 in DNA: TGTGCCAGCTCACCAGGTAGAGATCAGCCCCAGCATTTT. Protein sequence: CASSPGRDQPQHF.

V and J are TRBV12-5 and TRBJ2-6; tentative D call: TRBD1 (6 bases). Germline V CDR1 and CDR2: LGHNT, FRNRAP. The CDR3 length is 17 residues. V dropped 1 base and J dropped 0 bases, with 10 bases sitting between them. For the CDR3, the DNA is TGTGCTAGTGGTTTGGGGACAGACAGCTCTGGGGCCAACGTCCTGACTTTC. It codes for CASGLGTDSSGANVLTF.

This sequence joins TRBV7-9 and TRBJ2-1; TRBD1 agrees at 9 bases. The CDR3 is made up of 16 amino acids. Unmatched junction bases numbered 12, after V lost 4 bases and J lost 8 bases. Per germline, CDR1 SEHNR and CDR2 FQNEAQ (reference sequence). The CDR3 spells CASSSGWDRERDEQFF. The CDR3 DNA follows: TGTGCCAGCAGCTCGGGATGGGACAGGGAGAGGGATGAGCAGTTCTTC.

A few counts support this clone. A much larger clone differs by one base, so this may be a read error. The chain recombines TRBV7-8 with TRBJ1-1, with TRBD1 identical over 11 bases. J gave up 4 bases and V 5 bases, and 3 bases lay outside the gene matches. Germline V gene lookup returns CDR1 SGHVS and CDR2 FQNEAQ. This CDR3 contains 14 residues. DNA for the CDR3: TGTGCCAGCAGCCCCGGGACAGGGGGCACTGAAGCTTTCTTT. Protein sequence: CASSPGTGGTEAFF. The full variable domain, completed using reference TRBV7-8 and TRBJ1-1, is GAGVSQSPRYKVAKRGQDVALRCDPISGHVSLFWYQQALGQGPEFLTYFQNEAQLDKSGLPSDRFFAERPEGSVSTLKIQRTQQEDSAVYLCASSPGTGGTEAFFGQGTRLTVV.

J is TRBJ2-3 and V is TRBV4-1; D is possibly TRBD2 (5 bases). V was trimmed by 7 bases and J by 6 bases, leaving 17 bases between them. The germline CDR1 and CDR2 sequences are MGHRA and YSYEKL. The CDR3 runs 14 residues. CDR3 loop: CASTPTLGGDTQYF. CDR3 sequence (DNA): TGCGCCAGCACCCCGACTTTGGGCGGGGATACGCAGTATTTT.

This chain links TRBV2 with TRBJ2-7, with TRBD1 identical over 9 bases. After removal of 6 bases from V and 4 bases from J, the junction contained 10 bases not matched to a gene. Germline CDR1 reads SNHLY; CDR2 reads FYNNEI. The CDR3 has 15 residues. CDR3 coding DNA: TGTGCCAGCAGGAATACCGGGACAGGGACTTACGAGCAGTACTTC. As protein: CASRNTGTGTYEQYF.

The chain recombines TRBV11-3 with TRBJ2-3; possible D gene TRBD2, 5 bases. Germline V gene data show CDR1 as SGHNT and CDR2 as YENEEA. The V and J ends lost 4 bases and 4 bases respectively, with 15 bases between them. The CDR3 runs 15 residues. CDR3 sequence (DNA): TGTGCCAGCAGCTCCCTGGGGAGTTCTTCAGATACGCAGTATTTT. As protein: CASSSLGSSSDTQYF.

The J gene is TRBJ2-3, the V gene TRBV6-2 or TRBV6-3; 13 bases map to TRBD2. Per the germline V gene, CDR1 is MNHEY and CDR2 is SVGEGT. The junction had 1 base not matched to a gene; V was cut back by 2 bases and J by 2 bases. The CDR3 is 16 amino acids. Written as DNA, the CDR3 is TGTGCCAGCAGTTACGGGACTAGCGGGGACACAGATACGCAGTATTTT. Amino acids: CASSYGTSGDTDTQYF.

The V gene is TRBV5-1, the J gene TRBJ1-3, with no clear D. CDR1 SGHRS and CDR2 YFSETQ come from the germline V gene. The V end was cut by 4 bases, the J end by 2 bases, with 16 bases between. CDR3 length equals 16 residues. CDR3 nucleotide sequence: TGCGCCAGCAGCCCAAGGCGGGGATCCGCTGGAAACACCATATATTTT. This encodes CASSPRRGSAGNTIYF.

V and J are TRBV14 and TRBJ2-1; 10 bases map to TRBD1. The CDR3 contains 16 residues. Germline V gene lookup returns CDR1 SGHDN and CDR2 FVKESK. Trimming at V came to 0 bases and at J to 9 bases, leaving 8 bases not matched to a gene. The CDR3 DNA sequence: TGTGCCAGCAGCCAAGATGGGTCGACAGGGGGCGTTGAGCAGTTCTTC. It is translated as CASSQDGSTGGVEQFF.

The chain combines TRBV18 with TRBJ1-3, with a possible D match to TRBD1 (5 bases). CDR1 and CDR2 (germline): KGHSH, LQKENI. The CDR3 is made up of 17 amino acids. The V gene lost 5 bases and the J gene lost 2 bases, with 19 bases spanning the gap. The CDR3 DNA sequence: TGTGCCAGCTCATCACGGACACCCTCAGTGGCTGGAAACACCATATATTTT. Translating gives CASSSRTPSVAGNTIYF.

The sample holds a few counts of this clone. The rearrangement joins TRBV2 to TRBJ1-2, with TRBD1 identical over 7 bases. The CDR3 contains 14 residues. The germline CDR1 and CDR2 sequences are SNHLY and FYNNEI. V lost 2 bases and J lost 4; bases outside the gene matches: 4. The CDR3 region has the DNA TGTGCCAGCAGTGAATACAGGGGTGGCTATGGCTACACCTTC. Encoded protein: CASSEYRGGYGYTF.

The V gene is TRBV9, the J gene TRBJ1-2, with 7 bases lining up with TRBD1. This CDR3 is built from 15 residues. Germline trimming cut 4 bases from V and 5 bases from J; bases unmatched to any gene: 11. Germline V gene lookup returns CDR1 SGDLS and CDR2 YYNGEE. CDR3 in DNA: TGTGCCAGCAGCCCGGGAGGGGGCCTTAATTATGGCTACACCTTC. This encodes CASSPGGGLNYGYTF.

The chain's CDR3 is CASSPLGYTGELFF. In DNA, the CDR3 is TGTGCCAGCAGCCCACTAGGTTACACCGGGGAGCTGTTTTTT. The V call is TRBV7-8, the J call TRBJ2-2; the D gene is possibly TRBD2 (5 bases). V dropped 5 bases and J dropped 3 bases, with 10 bases sitting between them. From germline, CDR1 is SGHVS and CDR2 FQNEAQ. The length of the CDR3 is 14 residues.

The rearrangement joins TRBV19 to TRBJ2-7; 12 nucleotides match TRBD2. The CDR3 has 17 amino acids. From germline, CDR1 is LNHDA and CDR2 SQIVND (reference sequence). The ends lost 1 base at V and 3 bases at J; junction bases unmatched: 7. The CDR3 region is CASSIVGGLAGVYEQYF. CDR3 sequence (DNA): TGTGCCAGTAGTATAGTAGGGGGACTAGCGGGCGTCTACGAGCAGTACTTC. Looking up the rest from reference TRBV19 and TRBJ2-7 gives the full variable domain: DGGITQSPKYLFRKEGQNVTLSCEQNLNHDAMYWYRQDPGQGLRLIYYSQIVNDFQKGDIAEGYSVSREKKESFPLTVTSAQKNPTAFYLCASSIVGGLAGVYEQYFGPGTRLTVT.